This T cell receptor (beta chain) appears in the sequencing data of a study of Graves' ophthalmopathy and Graves' hyperthyroidism. On the study more broadly: At the time of initial diagnosis and before any treatment, peripheral blood was collected.

This clonotype has a count of ten or more. The PBMC fraction was derived from 9.5 to 10 ml of fresh peripheral blood. Researchers took RNA transcripts and amplified TCR beta CDR3 regions from them. First-round RT-PCR with HTBI primers preceded a second-round multiplex PCR. Via MiXCR, TCRdb re-called the multiplex PCR reads, giving one row per CDR3 protein. The table records roughly 170,000 distinct CDR3 sequences, roughly two fifths of them present only once. This sequence originates from a man aged 30 to 39 with Graves' ophthalmopathy. The sequenced sample was peripheral blood.

The CDR3 nucleotides read TGCAGCGTCAAAGTAGGGGCAGGGGGCGACACCGGGGAGCTGTTTTTT. Residues: CSVKVGAGGDTGELFF. This chain uses TRBV29-1 with TRBJ2-2; TRBD1 agrees at 8 bases. The CDR3 spans 16 residues. The J segment lost 3 bases and the V segment lost 6 bases, leaving 12 bases of the junction unmatched. Germline-derived CDR1 and CDR2 are SQVTM and ANQGSEA.